This TCR beta chain stems from a study of T-cell memory formation after mild COVID-19. This clonotype was recorded once. Amplification by 5'RACE using constant-segment primers produced TCR alpha and TCR beta cDNA libraries that carried sample barcodes and UMIs. TCRdb processed the 5' RACE reads anew with MiXCR; each CDR3 protein has one entry. The data hold around 440,000 distinct CDR3 sequences, with about 20% observed a single time. CDR3 length: 18 amino acids. The germline CDR1 and CDR2 sequences are SGHTA and FQGNSA. Trimming stripped 5 bases from V and 1 base from J, with 20 bases between. The TCR originated in an adult woman who had mild COVID-19 (a few samples of this study predate the infection). Cell type and time point are not known. Material: PBMCs or a T cell subset sorted from them (not recorded which). V and J are TRBV7-2 and TRBJ2-2; weak D call: TRBD1 (5 bases). CDR3 protein: CASSNGLGAGKNTGELFF. CDR3 nucleotides: TGTGCCAGCAGCAACGGGCTGGGTGCAGGGAAGAACACCGGGGAGCTGTTTTTT.